Shown below are 21 T cell receptor beta chains from a single sample sequenced in a study of cytomegalovirus exposure and HLA in healthy donors. Use of 60 Vbeta and 13 Jbeta primers characterized the PCR. Measured with immunoSEQ multiplex PCR; TCRdb has only the in-frame clones, and not every one. Recorded for this sample: tens of thousands of clones. Sequenced input: PBMCs. All receptors derive from a man in his forties or fifties in good health and CMV-seropositive.

The chain carries TRBV15 and TRBJ2-7; 7 bases line up with TRBD1. The length of the CDR3 is 16 residues. V was pared by 3 bases and J by 6 bases, with 14 bases of the junction left unmatched. Germline-derived CDR1 and CDR2 are LNHNV and YYDKDF (reference sequence). Here the CDR3 DNA reads TGTGCCACCAGCAGGGGTGCGACAGGGCGGAATCGCGAGCAGTACTTC. Its translation: CATSRGATGRNREQYF.

Concerning this clone: This sample includes further DNA sequences coding for the same CDR3. This sequence joins TRBV18 and TRBJ2-1, with D perhaps TRBD2 (5 bases). From germline, CDR1 is KGHSH and CDR2 LQKENI. The CDR3 extends over 15 amino acids. V dropped 2 bases and J dropped 0 bases, with 8 bases sitting between them. The CDR3 loop is CASSPGGGSYNEQFF. The CDR3 region has the DNA TGTGCCAGCTCACCAGGCGGAGGCTCCTACAATGAGCAGTTCTTC.

The chain links TRBV5-4 to TRBJ2-1, with TRBD2 identical over 9 bases. The trim removed 0 bases at V and 7 bases at J, leaving 8 bases unmatched. The germline CDR1 and CDR2 sequences are SGHNT and YYREEE (reference sequence). The CDR3 spans 16 residues. The CDR3 loop is CASSLAVASGINEQFF. CDR3 bases: TGTGCCAGCAGCTTGGCCGTGGCTAGCGGGATTAATGAGCAGTTCTTC.

The chain is built from TRBV7-2 and TRBJ2-5, with 12 positions matching TRBD2. The V gene's germline CDR1 is SGHTA and CDR2 FQGNSA. CDR3 length: 15 amino acids. With V trimmed by 5 bases and J by 2 bases, 3 bases remained unmatched. CDR3 nucleotide sequence: TGTGCCAGCAGCCTAGGACTAGCGGGACAAGAGACCCAGTACTTC. It translates to CASSLGLAGQETQYF.

The chain links TRBV11-2 to TRBJ2-5, with TRBD2 identical over 7 bases. The V and J ends lost 5 bases and 1 base, in that order; junction bases with no gene match: 10. CDR1 SGHAT and CDR2 FQNNGV come from the germline V gene. This CDR3 comprises 16 residues. The CDR3 loop is CASSRGVGGIQETQYF. The CDR3, as DNA: TGTGCCAGCAGCCGGGGTGTGGGAGGGATCCAAGAGACCCAGTACTTC.

This chain connects TRBV21-1 to TRBJ2-5; the DNA was not compared with TRBD2, the D call given in the table. TRBV21-1 is given as a pseudogene. The CDR3 is 14 amino acids. CDR3 sequence: CASSRSSGQETQYF. In DNA form, the CDR3 reads TGTGCCAGCAGCCGATCTAGCGGACAAGAGACCCAGTACTTC.

The CDR3 region is CASSFGSSEQYF. CDR3 coding DNA: TGTGCCAGCAGCTTCGGTAGTAGCGAGCAGTACTTC. The chain employs TRBV11-2 and TRBJ2-7, with unresolved D. CDR1 is SGHAT, CDR2 FQNNGV, per germline. V was cut by 3 bases and J by 6 bases, with 9 bases left in between. The CDR3 length is 12 residues.

The chain uses TRBV5-8 and TRBJ2-1; 7 bases agree with TRBD1. The CDR3 spans 15 residues. CDR1 and CDR2 (germline): SGHTS, YDEGEE. V dropped 4 bases and J dropped 8; count of bases not matched to a gene: 12. The CDR3 DNA is TGTGCCAGCAGCGAGGGCCACAGGGGCTCGGATGAGCAGTTCTTC. Protein: CASSEGHRGSDEQFF.

The DNA for the CDR3 is TGTGCCAGCAGCTTAGTAGGGGTAGCCAGCTATGAGCAGTTCTTC. Translating gives CASSLVGVASYEQFF. The rearrangement uses TRBV11-2 and TRBJ2-1; D is perhaps TRBD1 (5 bases). The CDR3 contains 15 residues. Germline CDR1 is SGHAT and CDR2 is FQNNGV. V lost 1 base, J lost 8 bases, and 15 bases lay in between.

The chain joins TRBV30 to TRBJ2-2; possible D gene TRBD1, 6 bases. V lost 4 bases and J lost 6, with 18 bases in between. Per germline, CDR1 GTSNPN and CDR2 SVGIG (reference sequence). There are 15 residues in the CDR3. CDR3 coding DNA: TGTGCCTGGAATACGGGTCTGGGGGCTGCCGGGGAGCTGTTTTTT. Protein sequence: CAWNTGLGAAGELFF.

The chain is built from TRBV30 and TRBJ1-2, with D possibly being TRBD1 (5 bases). The CDR3 covers 13 residues. V dropped 0 bases and J dropped 5 bases, with 10 bases sitting between them. CDR1 GTSNPN and CDR2 SVGIG come from the germline V gene (reference sequence). As DNA, the CDR3 is TGTGCCTGGAGTGTCGCAGGGTGGTATGGCTACACCTTC. As protein: CAWSVAGWYGYTF.

V and J are TRBV7-9 and TRBJ1-4; 7 nucleotides match TRBD1. The CDR3 spans 15 residues. Germline V CDR1 and CDR2: SEHNR, FQNEAQ (reference sequence). V lost 5 bases, J lost 1 base, and 4 bases stayed unmatched. The CDR3 nucleotides are TGTGCCAGCAGCGTAGGGGACAGAACTAATGAAAAACTGTTTTTT. This translates into CASSVGDRTNEKLFF.

The chain employs TRBV9 and TRBJ2-1; D unclear. The CDR3 runs 14 residues. Trimming pared 2 bases from V and 6 bases from J, leaving 12 bases between. Germline CDR1 reads SGDLS; CDR2 reads YYNGEE. The CDR3 DNA follows: TGTGCCAGCAGCGTTTCCAGCGCGTCCAATGAGCAGTTCTTC. Translation gives CASSVSSASNEQFF.

The rearrangement uses TRBV7-2 and TRBJ2-1, with D tentatively TRBD2 (6 bases). Trimming stripped 5 bases from V and 7 bases from J, with 15 bases between. The germline CDR1 and CDR2 sequences are SGHTA and FQGNSA. CDR3 length: 14 amino acids. The CDR3 loop is CASSTRGKLNEQFF. The CDR3 bases are TGTGCCAGCAGCACCCGGGGGAAACTTAATGAGCAGTTCTTC.

The chain combines TRBV4-2 with TRBJ1-2; 10 bases match TRBD1. Unmatched junction bases numbered 14, after V lost 7 bases and J lost 3 bases. CDR3 length: 17 amino acids. The germline V gene has CDR1 LGHNA and CDR2 YNFKEQ. CDR3 sequence reads: CASTLSYYGQGDYGYTF. DNA of the CDR3: TGTGCCAGCACCCTCTCGTATTACGGACAGGGGGACTATGGCTACACCTTC.

The V call is TRBV18, the J call TRBJ1-5; weak D call: TRBD1 (5 bases). The CDR3 totals 15 residues. V lost 2 bases to trimming and J lost 1 base, with 9 bases between them. The germline CDR1 and CDR2 sequences are KGHSH and LQKENI. The CDR3 DNA sequence: TGTGCCAGCTCACCAGGTAAGGGGAGCAATCAGCCCCAGCATTTT. Translated: CASSPGKGSNQPQHF.

V and J are TRBV30 and TRBJ2-1; TRBD2 agrees at 7 bases. The CDR3 contains 11 residues. Germline values: CDR1 GTSNPN, CDR2 SVGIG (reference sequence). Trimming at V came to 8 bases and at J to 8 bases, leaving 6 bases not matched to a gene. This CDR3 reads CAAGAGYEQFF. The CDR3 nucleotides are TGTGCCGCTGGAGCGGGGTATGAGCAGTTCTTC.

V is TRBV30 and J is TRBJ1-1; D might be TRBD1 (5 bases). V was cut by 0 bases and J by 12 bases, with 14 bases left in between. The CDR3 length is 12 residues. Germline values: CDR1 GTSNPN, CDR2 SVGIG (reference sequence). The CDR3 DNA reads TGTGCCTGGAGTGTACCGGGGGTACGTCCTTTCTTT. Protein: CAWSVPGVRPFF.

The chain couples TRBV6-4 to TRBJ2-7, with a weak D call TRBD1 (7 bases). V was trimmed by 1 base and J by 5 bases, leaving 24 bases between them. The CDR3 runs to 18 residues. The germline V gene has CDR1 MRHNA and CDR2 SNTAGT. CDR3 region: CASSDLLKGARGLHEQYF. The DNA of the CDR3 is TGTGCCAGCAGTGACTTACTTAAGGGGGCAAGGGGACTCCACGAGCAGTACTTC.

The rearrangement links TRBV5-1 to TRBJ2-5; 7 bases align to TRBD1. V trimming: 1 base; J trimming: 4 bases; junction bases outside the gene matches: 10. Germline CDR1 reads SGHRS; CDR2 reads YFSETQ. CDR3 length equals 16 residues. The CDR3 DNA reads TGCGCCAGCAGCTTGTTAGGGGGCTATGAAGGAGAGACCCAGTACTTC. It yields the protein CASSLLGGYEGETQYF. The variable domain in full, with the rest retrieved from reference TRBV5-1 and TRBJ2-5, is KAGVTQTPRYLIKTRGQQVTLSCSPISGHRSVSWYQQTPGQGLQFLFEYFSETQRNKGNFPGRFSGRQFSNSRSEMNVSTLELGDSALYLCASSLLGGYEGETQYFGPGTRLLVL.

This sequence joins TRBV20-1 and TRBJ1-1, with TRBD1 matching over 9 bases. Germline V gene data show CDR1 as DFQATT and CDR2 as SNEGSKA (reference sequence). CDR3 length: 10 amino acids. The J segment lost 11 bases and the V segment lost 5 bases, leaving 3 bases of the junction unmatched. The DNA for the CDR3 is TGCAGTGCTGGACAGGGGCAGGCTTTCTTT. Protein sequence: CSAGQGQAFF.